This TCR beta chain was profiled in a study of T cell repertoires and leukemia-associated antigens. On the study more broadly: Approximately 15 million effective reads came from all samples combined.

As for this clonotype: What it recognizes is unknown.

Trimming cost V 1 base and J 8 bases; bases outside gene matches: 9. In germline, CDR1 is SEHNR, CDR2 FQNEAQ (reference sequence). CDR3 length equals 17 residues. TCRdb redid the calling of the 5' RACE reads with MiXCR, one entry per CDR3 protein. Of roughly 12,000 distinct CDR3 sequences detected, roughly 39% appear once; the ten largest clones hold 30% to 40%. Before use, CD3+ T cells rested overnight in serum-free medium. Material: CD3+ T cells sorted from blood and cultured. The J gene is TRBJ2-1, the V gene TRBV7-9, with TRBD2 matching 12 bases. The clonotype originates from a female donor in good health. The CDR3 region has the DNA TGTGCCAGCAGCTTAGGATTGCTAGCGGGAGGGCCGCATGAGCAGTTCTTC. Protein: CASSLGLLAGGPHEQFF. Drawing the rest from reference TRBV7-9 and TRBJ2-1, the complete variable domain is DTGVSQNPRHKITKRGQNVTFRCDPISEHNRLYWYRQTLGQGPEFLTYFQNEAQLEKSRLLSDRFSAERPKGSFSTLEIQRTEQGDSAMYLCASSLGLLAGGPHEQFFGPGTRLTVL.